The rows below give T cell receptor beta chains drawn from one sample of a study of cytomegalovirus exposure and HLA in healthy donors. Libraries were prepared by immunoSEQ multiplex PCR; TCRdb keeps only in-frame clonotypes and omits some of them. The profile shows about 110,000 clones, approximately 80% of them singletons. The source material was PBMCs. These receptors all come from a man aged 25 to 40 in good health and CMV-seropositive. CDR3s include the opening cysteine and the closing phenylalanine or tryptophan. Clone size is shown for a subset of rows, as once, few, many or a class of expanded clone.

abundance: once
j_gene: TRBJ2-7
v_gene: TRBV5-1
CDR3aa: CAGSFGGVFHEQYF

abundance: .
j_gene: TRBJ1-4
v_gene: TRBV27
CDR3aa: CASSFSGTGGVGWDEKLFF

abundance: .
j_gene: TRBJ1-2
v_gene: TRBV2
CDR3aa: CASSGDSPNYGYTF

abundance: .
j_gene: TRBJ1-2
v_gene: TRBV7-8
CDR3aa: CASSHPGQGVKYGYTF

abundance: .
j_gene: TRBJ1-5
v_gene: TRBV30
CDR3aa: CAWSSPGGGNQPQHF

abundance: few
j_gene: TRBJ1-2
v_gene: TRBV21-1
CDR3aa: CASSDLSRNYGYTF

abundance: .
j_gene: TRBJ2-1
v_gene: TRBV15
CDR3aa: CATGTGNNEQFF

abundance: once
j_gene: TRBJ2-3
v_gene: TRBV5-1
CDR3aa: CASSFRPGGSTDTQYF

abundance: .
j_gene: TRBJ1-1
v_gene: TRBV28
CDR3aa: CASRRRPGHWNTEAFF

abundance: .
j_gene: TRBJ2-7
v_gene: TRBV28
CDR3aa: CASSLRTGRREQYF

abundance: .
j_gene: TRBJ1-1
v_gene: TRBV2
CDR3aa: CASSILTGNTEAFF

abundance: .
j_gene: TRBJ2-3
v_gene: TRBV4-1
CDR3aa: CASSQDTAGVTDTQYF

abundance: once
j_gene: TRBJ1-4
v_gene: TRBV2
CDR3aa: CASRARATNEKLFF

abundance: .
j_gene: TRBJ2-2
v_gene: TRBV7-9
CDR3aa: CASSLGLQAANTGELFF

abundance: .
j_gene: TRBJ2-2
v_gene: TRBV10-3
CDR3aa: CAIRGDTNTGELFF

abundance: .
j_gene: TRBJ2-2
v_gene: TRBV30
CDR3aa: CAWSAATRDTGELFF